Each of the 22 T cell receptor beta chains below was sequenced from the same sample in a study of cytomegalovirus exposure and HLA in healthy donors. The protocol was immunoSEQ multiplex PCR, while the TCRdb copy is restricted to in-frame clones and leaves out a portion. The table shows 150,000 to 200,000 clones, with roughly nine tenths occurring only once. Source material: PBMCs. Receptor source: a woman in her 30s in good health and CMV-seronegative.

The chain combines TRBV2 with TRBJ2-3; TRBD2 agrees at 11 bases. Germline loops: CDR1 SNHLY, CDR2 FYNNEI. V was clipped by 5 bases and J by 1 base; unmatched bases: 11. CDR3 length: 18 amino acids. CDR3 coding DNA: TGTGCCAGCAGTAGGACGATGACTAGCGGGATAGGCACAGATACGCAGTATTTT. The encoded protein is CASSRTMTSGIGTDTQYF.

The rearrangement links TRBV25-1 to TRBJ2-7; the D gene is possibly TRBD2 (6 bases). The CDR3 extends over 13 amino acids. The germline V gene encodes CDR1 MGHDK and CDR2 SYGVNS. V lost 3 bases to trimming and J lost 5 bases, with 11 bases between them. The CDR3 protein is CASSDGWRDEQYF. In DNA, the CDR3 is TGTGCCAGCAGTGACGGGTGGAGGGACGAGCAGTACTTC.

This clone was observed a few times. This chain connects TRBV11-2 to TRBJ2-3; D is unresolved. Per the germline V gene, CDR1 is SGHAT and CDR2 is FQNNGV. The V gene lost 1 base and the J gene lost 0 bases, with 5 bases spanning the gap. This CDR3 comprises 14 residues. CDR3 nucleotide sequence: TGTGCCAGCAGCTTAGGGGTCAGCACAGATACGCAGTATTTT. It specifies CASSLGVSTDTQYF. Supplemented by reference TRBV11-2 and TRBJ2-3, the full variable domain reads EAGVAQSPRYKIIEKRQSVAFWCNPISGHATLYWYQQILGQGPKLLIQFQNNGVVDDSQLPKDRFSAERLKGVDSTLKIQPAKLEDSAVYLCASSLGVSTDTQYFGPGTRLTVL.

The chain employs TRBV13 and TRBJ1-3, with TRBD1 as a possible D gene (5 bases). The CDR3 length is 14 residues. The ends were cut back, 3 bases at V and 3 bases at J, with 9 bases in the middle. The germline CDR1 and CDR2 sequences are PRHDT and FYEKMQ (reference sequence). CDR3 coding DNA: TGTGCCAGCAGCTTCGGGACCGGTGGAAACACCATATATTTT. Translated, it gives CASSFGTGGNTIYF.

This chain connects TRBV30 to TRBJ1-5; TRBD1 agrees at 7 bases. Trimming took 3 bases from V and 10 from J; bases not matched to a gene: 12. This CDR3 contains 14 residues. Germline V gene data show CDR1 as GTSNPN and CDR2 as SVGIG (reference sequence). The CDR3 nucleotides read TGTGCCTGGAGCCGAGGGGGCCCCAGGGAACCCCAGCATTTT. Its protein is CAWSRGGPREPQHF.

The CDR3 nucleotides are TGTGCCAGCAGCTTAGGCCCACCAAATCAGCGCGAGCAGTACTTC. Protein sequence: CASSLGPPNQREQYF. The V and J genes are TRBV13 and TRBJ2-7; D ambiguous. Germline V lookup: CDR1 PRHDT, CDR2 FYEKMQ (reference sequence). Trimming left V 0 bases short and J 6 bases short, with 15 bases between. This CDR3 contains 15 residues.

CDR3 sequence reads: CTSSRPYRGTNTGELFF. The CDR3 nucleotides are TGCACCAGCAGCCGCCCCTACCGGGGTACGAACACCGGGGAGCTGTTTTTT. This chain links TRBV1 with TRBJ2-2; the table gives TRBD2 as D, unverified against the DNA. TRBV1 counts as a pseudogene. This CDR3 comprises 17 residues.

The rearrangement joins TRBV11-3 to TRBJ2-1; D unresolved. The CDR3 spans 13 residues. V was trimmed by 0 bases and J by 7 bases, leaving 7 bases between them. Germline V gene lookup returns CDR1 SGHNT and CDR2 YENEEA. CDR3: CASSLDHPNEQFF. DNA for the CDR3: TGTGCCAGCAGCTTAGATCACCCGAATGAGCAGTTCTTC. Based on the CDR3 plus reference TRBV11-3 and TRBJ2-1, the full variable domain is EAGVVQSPRYKIIEKKQPVAFWCNPISGHNTLYWYLQNLGQGPELLIRYENEEAVDDSQLPKDRFSAERLKGVDSTLKIQPAELGDSAVYLCASSLDHPNEQFFGPGTRLTVL.

The J gene is TRBJ1-1, the V gene TRBV9; maybe TRBD1 (5 bases). Germline loops: CDR1 SGDLS, CDR2 YYNGEE. The CDR3 totals 12 residues. Trimming took 0 bases from V and 10 from J, leaving 10 bases between them. The DNA of the CDR3 is TGTGCCAGCAGCGTAGTGGGGGGTGCAGCTTTCTTT. The encoded protein is CASSVVGGAAFF.

This chain connects TRBV18 to TRBJ2-7; 7 bases fit TRBD1. V shed 5 bases and J 2 bases; nucleotides not matched to a gene: 6. Germline CDR1 reads KGHSH; CDR2 reads LQKENI. The CDR3 contains 14 residues. CDR3 residues: CASSSSGQAYEQYF. DNA for the CDR3: TGTGCCAGCTCATCATCCGGACAGGCCTACGAGCAGTACTTC.

V gene TRBV19 combines with J gene TRBJ2-6, with D possibly being TRBD1 (5 bases). With 5 bases removed from V and 3 bases from J, the gap between germline ends came to 11 bases. Germline CDR1 and CDR2: LNHDA and SQIVND (reference sequence). This CDR3 region has 15 residues. The CDR3 DNA reads as TGTGCCAGTAGTTTTCTAGGGGATGGGGCCAACGTCCTGACTTTC. Its protein product is CASSFLGDGANVLTF.

The chain joins TRBV5-1 to TRBJ2-5, with a possible D match to TRBD2 (6 bases). The length of the CDR3 is 13 residues. Trimming removed 2 bases at V and 4 bases at J, with 9 bases between. Germline assignment: CDR1 SGHRS and CDR2 YFSETQ. The CDR3 spells CASSFTRGETQYF. CDR3 DNA: TGCGCCAGCAGCTTCACGCGGGGAGAGACCCAGTACTTC. Combining the CDR3 with reference TRBV5-1 and TRBJ2-5 gives the whole variable domain KAGVTQTPRYLIKTRGQQVTLSCSPISGHRSVSWYQQTPGQGLQFLFEYFSETQRNKGNFPGRFSGRQFSNSRSEMNVSTLELGDSALYLCASSFTRGETQYFGPGTRLLVL.

This chain uses TRBV5-1 with TRBJ1-1; 9 positions agree with TRBD1. The J segment lost 6 bases and the V segment lost 4 bases, leaving 10 bases of the junction unmatched. Germline assignment: CDR1 SGHRS and CDR2 YFSETQ. The length of the CDR3 is 15 residues. CDR3 loop: CASSGGTGTPSEAFF. CDR3 bases: TGCGCCAGCAGCGGAGGGACAGGGACACCCTCTGAAGCTTTCTTT.

The rearrangement links TRBV7-9 to TRBJ1-2; TRBD1 might be the D (5 bases). The ends were cut back, 1 base at V and 4 bases at J, with 7 bases in the middle. The CDR3 is 13 residues long. Germline-derived CDR1 and CDR2 are SEHNR and FQNEAQ (reference sequence). The CDR3: CASSLGTLYGYTF. The DNA of the CDR3 is TGTGCCAGCAGCTTAGGGACACTCTATGGCTACACCTTC.

V is TRBV19 and J is TRBJ2-3; 11 bases map to TRBD2. Germline values: CDR1 LNHDA, CDR2 SQIVND (reference sequence). This CDR3 has 14 amino acids. Trimming at V came to 5 bases and at J to 6 bases, leaving 4 bases not matched to a gene. The CDR3 nucleotides read TGTGCCAGTAGTCCTAGCGGGAGGAGGGATACGCAGTATTTT. Translation: CASSPSGRRDTQYF.

The V and J genes are TRBV28 and TRBJ2-1; the D call may be TRBD1 or TRBD2 (6 bases each). The CDR3 has 17 residues. The V gene lost 8 bases and the J gene lost 8 bases, with 28 bases spanning the gap. CDR1 and CDR2 (germline): MDHEN, SYDVKM. CDR3 sequence reads: CASQSWRGWENGDEQFF. The CDR3 DNA follows: TGTGCCAGCCAATCTTGGAGGGGGTGGGAGAATGGAGATGAGCAGTTCTTC.

This clone was seen a few times. The V and J genes are TRBV4-1 and TRBJ2-5; TRBD2 agrees at 8 bases. CDR1 MGHRA and CDR2 YSYEKL come from the germline V gene. The junction had 10 bases not matched to a gene; V was cut back by 5 bases and J by 5 bases. The length of the CDR3 is 15 residues. The CDR3 bases are TGCGCCAGCAGCGTTAGCGGGGTGGGAGGGGAGACCCAGTACTTC. Its translation is CASSVSGVGGETQYF.

This rearrangement joins TRBV7-8 to TRBJ1-5; D is perhaps TRBD1 (5 bases). CDR1 and CDR2 from the germline V gene are SGHVS and FQNEAQ. This CDR3 has 15 residues. V was clipped by 5 bases and J by 4 bases, with 15 bases between them. The CDR3 nucleotides read TGTGCCAGCAGCACTCAGGGAGTCCGAAATCAGCCCCAGCATTTT. Translation gives CASSTQGVRNQPQHF.

The rearrangement uses TRBV27 and TRBJ1-2; the D gene is possibly TRBD1 (6 bases). V was clipped by 3 bases and J by 7 bases, with 15 bases between them. The CDR3 is made up of 14 amino acids. In germline, CDR1 is MNHEY, CDR2 SMNVEV (reference sequence). In DNA, the CDR3 is TGTGCCAGCAGTTTTCGGCGGGGGGCCGTTGGCTACACCTTC. This translates into CASSFRRGAVGYTF.

The V gene is TRBV7-6, the J gene TRBJ2-5; 8 bases fit TRBD1. Per the germline V gene, CDR1 is SGHVS and CDR2 is FNYEAQ. Trimming removed 5 bases from V and 3 bases from J; junction bases left unmatched: 8. CDR3 length equals 15 residues. The CDR3 is CASSIRDRIEETQYF. The CDR3 DNA follows: TGTGCCAGCAGCATCCGGGACAGGATCGAAGAGACCCAGTACTTC.

The chain carries TRBV7-2 and TRBJ2-1; tentatively, D is TRBD1 (6 bases). The germline V gene has CDR1 SGHTA and CDR2 FQGNSA. The V gene lost 6 bases and the J gene lost 10 bases, with 10 bases spanning the gap. The CDR3 loop spans 11 amino acids. CDR3 in amino acids: CASRQGSEQFF. The CDR3 coding sequence is TGTGCCAGCAGACAGGGAAGCGAGCAGTTCTTC.

The chain couples TRBV5-1 to TRBJ1-4; 11 bases agree with TRBD1. Germline values: CDR1 SGHRS, CDR2 YFSETQ. J lost 7 bases, V lost 3 bases, and 5 bases had no gene match. The CDR3 has 15 residues. The CDR3 DNA reads TGCGCCAGCAGCTCCACCGGGACAGGGGGTGAAAAACTGTTTTTT. Protein product: CASSSTGTGGEKLFF.